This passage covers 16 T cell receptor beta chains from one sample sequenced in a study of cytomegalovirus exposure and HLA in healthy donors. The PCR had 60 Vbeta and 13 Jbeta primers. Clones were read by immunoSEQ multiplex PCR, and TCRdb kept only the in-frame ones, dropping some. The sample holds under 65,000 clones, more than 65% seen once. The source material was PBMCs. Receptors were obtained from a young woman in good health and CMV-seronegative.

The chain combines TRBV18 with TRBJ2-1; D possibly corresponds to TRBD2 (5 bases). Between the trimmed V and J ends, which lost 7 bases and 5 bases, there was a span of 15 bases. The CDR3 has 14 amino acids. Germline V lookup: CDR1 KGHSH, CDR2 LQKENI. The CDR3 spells CASLSLAGHNEQFF. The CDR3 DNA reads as TGTGCCAGCTTATCTTTGGCGGGCCACAATGAGCAGTTCTTC.

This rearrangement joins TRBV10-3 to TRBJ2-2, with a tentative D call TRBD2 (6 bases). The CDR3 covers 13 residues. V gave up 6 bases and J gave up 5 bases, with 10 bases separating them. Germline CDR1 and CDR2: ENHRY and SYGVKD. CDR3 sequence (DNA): TGTGCCATCAGAGGACTATTAACCGGGGAGCTGTTTTTT. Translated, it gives CAIRGLLTGELFF.

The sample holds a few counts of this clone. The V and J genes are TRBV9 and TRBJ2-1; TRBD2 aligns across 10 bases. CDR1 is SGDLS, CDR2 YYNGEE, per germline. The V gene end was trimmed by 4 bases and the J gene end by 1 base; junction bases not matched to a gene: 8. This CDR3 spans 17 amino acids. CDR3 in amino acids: CASSSDLAGESYNEQFF. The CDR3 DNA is TGTGCCAGCAGCTCCGATCTAGCGGGAGAGTCCTACAATGAGCAGTTCTTC.

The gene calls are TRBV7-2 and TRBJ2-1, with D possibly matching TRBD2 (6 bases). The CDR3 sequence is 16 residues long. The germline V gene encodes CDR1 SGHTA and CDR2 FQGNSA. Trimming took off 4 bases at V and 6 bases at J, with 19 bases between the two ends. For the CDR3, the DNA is TGTGCCAGCAGCTGGCGGAGGGACGCTGCTTCCAATGAGCAGTTCTTC. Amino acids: CASSWRRDAASNEQFF.

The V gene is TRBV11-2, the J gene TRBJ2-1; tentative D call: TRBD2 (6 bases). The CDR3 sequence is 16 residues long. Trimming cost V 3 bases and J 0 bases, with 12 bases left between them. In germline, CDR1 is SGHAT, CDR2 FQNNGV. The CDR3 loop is CASSLRPGGSYNEQFF. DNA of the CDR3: TGTGCCAGCAGCTTGAGACCCGGGGGCTCCTACAATGAGCAGTTCTTC.

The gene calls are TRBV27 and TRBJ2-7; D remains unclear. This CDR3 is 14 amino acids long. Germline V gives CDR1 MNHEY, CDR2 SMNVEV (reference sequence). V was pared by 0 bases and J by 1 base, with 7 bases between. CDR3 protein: CASSLSLGSYEQYF. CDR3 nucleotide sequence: TGTGCCAGCAGTTTATCGCTAGGTTCCTACGAGCAGTACTTC.

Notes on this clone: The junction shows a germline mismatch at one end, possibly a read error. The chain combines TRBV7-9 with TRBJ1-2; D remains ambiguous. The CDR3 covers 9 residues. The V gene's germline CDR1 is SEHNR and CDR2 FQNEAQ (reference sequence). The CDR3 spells CSSSLADSF. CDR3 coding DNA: TGTTCCAGCAGCTTAGCGGACTCCTTC.

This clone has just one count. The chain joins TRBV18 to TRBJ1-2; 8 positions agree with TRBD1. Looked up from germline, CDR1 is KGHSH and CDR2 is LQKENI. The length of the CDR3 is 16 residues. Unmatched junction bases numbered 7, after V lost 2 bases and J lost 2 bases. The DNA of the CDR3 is TGTGCCAGCTCACCAGCCCGGACAGGGAGAAACTATGGCTACACCTTC. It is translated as CASSPARTGRNYGYTF.

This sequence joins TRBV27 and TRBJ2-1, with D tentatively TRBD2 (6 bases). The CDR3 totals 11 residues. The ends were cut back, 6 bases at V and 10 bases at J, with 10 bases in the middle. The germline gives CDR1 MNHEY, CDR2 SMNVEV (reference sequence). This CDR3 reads CASSSGREQFF. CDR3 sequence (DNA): TGTGCCAGCAGCTCTGGGAGGGAGCAGTTCTTC.

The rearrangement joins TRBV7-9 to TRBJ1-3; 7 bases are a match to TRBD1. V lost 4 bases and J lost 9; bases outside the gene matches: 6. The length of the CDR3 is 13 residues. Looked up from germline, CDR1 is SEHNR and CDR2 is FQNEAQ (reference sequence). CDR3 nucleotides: TGTGCCAGCAGCTATACAGGGGAGCGCACCATATATTTT. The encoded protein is CASSYTGERTIYF.

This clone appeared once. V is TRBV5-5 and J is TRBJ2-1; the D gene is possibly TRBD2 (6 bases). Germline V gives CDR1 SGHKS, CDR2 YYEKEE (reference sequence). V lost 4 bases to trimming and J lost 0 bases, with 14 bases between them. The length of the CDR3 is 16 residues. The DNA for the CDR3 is TGTGCCAGCAGCGATTTAGCGGCCGTCTCCTACAATGAGCAGTTCTTC. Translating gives CASSDLAAVSYNEQFF. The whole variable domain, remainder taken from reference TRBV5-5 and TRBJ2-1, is DAGVTQSPTHLIKTRGQQVTLRCSPISGHKSVSWYQQVLGQGPQFIFQYYEKEERGRGNFPDRFSARQFPNYSSELNVNALLLGDSALYLCASSDLAAVSYNEQFFGPGTRLTVL.

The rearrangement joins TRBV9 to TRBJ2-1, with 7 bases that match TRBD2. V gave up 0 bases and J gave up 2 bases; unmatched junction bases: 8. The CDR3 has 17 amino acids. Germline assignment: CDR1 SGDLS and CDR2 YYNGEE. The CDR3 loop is CASSVAGSGPPYNEQFF. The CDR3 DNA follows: TGTGCCAGCAGCGTAGCTGGTAGCGGGCCCCCCTACAATGAGCAGTTCTTC.

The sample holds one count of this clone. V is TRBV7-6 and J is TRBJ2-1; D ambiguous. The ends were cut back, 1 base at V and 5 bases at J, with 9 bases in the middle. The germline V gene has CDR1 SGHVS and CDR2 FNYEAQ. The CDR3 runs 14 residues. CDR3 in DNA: TGTGCCAGCAGCTTAGAAGCCTTAAACAATGAGCAGTTCTTC. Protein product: CASSLEALNNEQFF.

DNA of the CDR3: TGTGCCTGGAGTGTAGGTAGCGGGGTAACAGATACGCAGTATTTT. Amino acids: CAWSVGSGVTDTQYF. The rearrangement joins TRBV30 to TRBJ2-3, with 8 bases identical to TRBD2. This CDR3 comprises 15 residues. After removal of 0 bases from V and 3 bases from J, the junction contained 5 bases not matched to a gene. CDR1 GTSNPN and CDR2 SVGIG come from the germline V gene (reference sequence).

DNA of the CDR3: TGTGCCAGCAGACCCTGGACAGGGAGGTTGGGCAATCAGCCCCAGCATTTT. It is translated as CASRPWTGRLGNQPQHF. The chain carries TRBV28 and TRBJ1-5, with 8 positions matching TRBD1. From germline, CDR1 is MDHEN and CDR2 SYDVKM. This CDR3 has 17 amino acids. The ends lost 6 bases at V and 2 bases at J; junction bases unmatched: 12.

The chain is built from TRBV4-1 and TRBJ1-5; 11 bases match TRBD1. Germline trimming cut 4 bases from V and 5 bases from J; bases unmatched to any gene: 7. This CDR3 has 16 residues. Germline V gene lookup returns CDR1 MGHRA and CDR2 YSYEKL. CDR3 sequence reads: CASSPRVGQGDQPQHF. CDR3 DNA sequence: TGCGCCAGCAGCCCCCGGGTGGGACAGGGGGATCAGCCCCAGCATTTT.